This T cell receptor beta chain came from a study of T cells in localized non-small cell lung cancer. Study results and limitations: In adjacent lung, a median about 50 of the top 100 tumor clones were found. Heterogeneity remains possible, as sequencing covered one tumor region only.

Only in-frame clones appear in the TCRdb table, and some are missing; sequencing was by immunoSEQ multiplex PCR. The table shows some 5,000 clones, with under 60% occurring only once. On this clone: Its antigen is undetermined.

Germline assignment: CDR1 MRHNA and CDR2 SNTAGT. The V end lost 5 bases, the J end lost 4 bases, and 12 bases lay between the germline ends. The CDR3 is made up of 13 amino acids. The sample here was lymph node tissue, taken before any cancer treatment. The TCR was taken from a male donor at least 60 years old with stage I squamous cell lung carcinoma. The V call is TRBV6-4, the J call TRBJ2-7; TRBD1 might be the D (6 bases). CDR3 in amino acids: CASSYLGQYEQYF. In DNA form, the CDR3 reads TGTGCCAGCAGTTATCTGGGACAATACGAGCAGTACTTC.